The 11 T cell receptor beta chains below all came from one sample that was sequenced in a study of regulatory T cells in long-lasting Graves disease. Building the TCR beta libraries relied on iRepertoire HTBI primers, and CDR3 regions underwent Arm-PCR. One entry per CDR3 protein results from TCRdb running MiXCR on the multiplex PCR reads. The table includes 350,000 to 450,000 distinct CDR3 sequences, 14% to 15% detected once. Described time point: newly diagnosed GD, antithyroid drugs for less than 3 months. Extracted PBMC RNA gave rise to the TCR library. The data also belong to a second study, concerning T cells in Graves' hyperthyroidism and ophthalmopathy.

The specimen comprised peripheral blood mononuclear cells (PBMCs), sampled at new diagnosis, from a patient treated with antithyroid drugs. These receptor sequences come from a woman in her twenties or thirties with Graves disease.

This clonotype came up many times. The V and J genes are TRBV27 and TRBJ2-3; 7 nucleotides match TRBD2. Germline V gene data show CDR1 as MNHEY and CDR2 as SMNVEV (reference sequence). The CDR3 has 14 residues. V was clipped by 5 bases and J by 5 bases; unmatched bases: 7. The chain's CDR3 is CASSGPLAVDTQYF. CDR3 coding DNA: TGTGCCAGCAGTGGACCGCTAGCGGTAGATACGCAGTATTTT.

This clonotype was observed a handful of times. J is TRBJ2-2 and V is TRBV28; TRBD2 matches 9 bases. The germline V gene encodes CDR1 MDHEN and CDR2 SYDVKM. This CDR3 comprises 15 residues. The V segment lost 6 bases and the J segment 6 bases; nucleotides outside the gene matches: 8. As DNA, the CDR3 is TGTGCCAGCAGCTTACAAGCGGGAGGTCCCGGGGAGCTGTTTTTT. This gives the protein CASSLQAGGPGELFF.

V is TRBV27 and J is TRBJ1-1; the D is unclear. Germline V gives CDR1 MNHEY, CDR2 SMNVEV (reference sequence). Trimming took 0 bases from V and 6 from J, leaving 8 bases between them. CDR3 size: 13 residues. Written as DNA, the CDR3 is TGTGCCAGCAGTTTATCAGGGTCCGCTGAAGCTTTCTTT. Translation gives CASSLSGSAEAFF.

This clonotype was seen a handful of times. This sequence joins TRBV9 and TRBJ2-1; D call uncertain. The CDR3 runs 14 residues. CDR1 SGDLS and CDR2 YYNGEE come from the germline V gene. Trimming shortened V by 4 bases and J by 8 bases, and 16 bases separated the two germline ends. The CDR3 nucleotides are TGTGCCAGCAGCCCACGACCACTAAGGGATGAGCAGTTCTTC. It yields the protein CASSPRPLRDEQFF.

This clonotype appeared a few times. The chain has TRBV19 and TRBJ2-5, with 10 positions matching TRBD2. J lost 0 bases, V lost 5 bases, and 12 bases had no gene match. The germline gives CDR1 LNHDA, CDR2 SQIVND (reference sequence). The CDR3 is made up of 18 amino acids. DNA of the CDR3: TGTGCCAGTAGTCTCACCCTGCGGACTAGCGGTTACCAAGAGACCCAGTACTTC. Residues: CASSLTLRTSGYQETQYF.

V is TRBV28 and J is TRBJ1-1; no firm D call. Germline-derived CDR1 and CDR2 are MDHEN and SYDVKM. CDR3 size: 14 residues. The V end was cut by 2 bases, the J end by 2 bases, with 9 bases between. The DNA of the CDR3 is TGTGCCAGCAGTTTAGTTTCACCAAACACTGAAGCTTTCTTT. It is translated as CASSLVSPNTEAFF.

This clonotype has a count of ten or more. The chain has TRBV29-1 and TRBJ1-1; 8 bases are a match to TRBD1. CDR1 and CDR2 from the germline V gene are SQVTM and ANQGSEA. The CDR3 loop spans 15 amino acids. The ends lost 6 bases at V and 0 bases at J; junction bases unmatched: 9. Here the CDR3 reads CSVPTDRAMNTEAFF. The DNA for the CDR3 is TGCAGCGTCCCTACGGACAGGGCAATGAACACTGAAGCTTTCTTT.

The chain is built from TRBV20-1 and TRBJ2-1; 10 nucleotides agree with TRBD2. The CDR3 is made up of 15 amino acids. After removal of 3 bases from V and 7 bases from J, the junction contained 9 bases not matched to a gene. CDR1 and CDR2 (germline): DFQATT, SNEGSKA (reference sequence). In DNA, the CDR3 is TGCAGTGCTAGGATATCTAGCGGGAGTCCGAATGAGCAGTTCTTC. This codes for CSARISSGSPNEQFF.

This clonotype turned up a few times. The chain links TRBV9 to TRBJ1-1; D not certain. Trimming left V 0 bases short and J 1 base short, with 10 bases between. The length of the CDR3 is 15 residues. Germline V CDR1 and CDR2: SGDLS, YYNGEE. CDR3 DNA: TGTGCCAGCAGCGTAGATCTGACGGAGAACACTGAAGCTTTCTTT. Translation: CASSVDLTENTEAFF.

This clonotype was picked up many times. The V and J genes are TRBV6-2 or TRBV6-3 and TRBJ1-2; the D is unclear. Trimming removed 3 bases from V and 5 bases from J, with 7 bases in between. This CDR3 spans 12 amino acids. CDR1 and CDR2 (germline): MNHEY, SVGEGT. In DNA, the CDR3 is TGTGCCAGCAGTTATCTACAATATGGCTACACCTTC. It yields the protein CASSYLQYGYTF.

The genes are TRBV12-3 or TRBV12-4 and TRBJ2-2; 10 bases align to TRBD2. The CDR3 covers 15 residues. The V segment lost 1 base and the J segment 6 bases; nucleotides outside the gene matches: 2. CDR3 protein: CASSLGLAGAGELFF. Written as DNA, the CDR3 is TGTGCCAGCAGTTTAGGGCTAGCGGGAGCCGGGGAGCTGTTTTTT.